The 29 T cell receptor beta chains in this list originate from one sample, sequenced in a study of beta chain features in type 1 diabetes. Study findings and constraints: TCRB CDR3s from Type 1 diabetes patients were moderately but significantly shorter in all four CD4+ subsets.

Antigens of these TCRs are unknown. Sequencing targeted expressed TCRB transcripts, as all isolated RNA had been reverse transcribed. Here immunoSEQ multiplex PCR was the method, and the copy in TCRdb shows in-frame clones only, minus some. The sample records about 160,000 clones, roughly 63% being singletons. The sample was naive CD4+ T cells from blood. The receptors shown here come from a young man with type 1 diabetes.

Only a few counts were recorded for this clone. The chain recombines TRBV11-2 with TRBJ1-6; D remains unclear. The CDR3 contains 14 residues. Germline CDR1 SGHAT, CDR2 FQNNGV. Trimming removed 1 base at V and 12 bases at J, with 13 bases between. The CDR3 reads CASSLVHTRGPLHF. CDR3 coding DNA: TGTGCCAGCAGCTTAGTACATACCCGGGGACCCCTCCACTTT. Full variable domain (outside the CDR3, taken from reference TRBV11-2 and TRBJ1-6): EAGVAQSPRYKIIEKRQSVAFWCNPISGHATLYWYQQILGQGPKLLIQFQNNGVVDDSQLPKDRFSAERLKGVDSTLKIQPAKLEDSAVYLCASSLVHTRGPLHFGNGTRLTVT.

This clone was seen only a few times. This rearrangement joins TRBV29-1 to TRBJ2-3; no clear D gene. The germline CDR1 and CDR2 sequences are SQVTM and ANQGSEA. Trimming left V 5 bases short and J 1 base short, with 13 bases between. This CDR3 contains 14 residues. In DNA, the CDR3 is TGCAGCGTTTTGGGCCTAGTCGGCACAGATACGCAGTATTTT. Amino acids: CSVLGLVGTDTQYF.

This clone was counted only a few times. The chain uses TRBV7-8 and TRBJ2-1; the D gene is possibly TRBD2 (5 bases). The CDR3 has 14 residues. Germline V gene sequence: CDR1 SGHVS, CDR2 FQNEAQ. Between the trimmed V and J ends, which lost 7 bases and 4 bases, there was a span of 14 bases. The DNA for the CDR3 is TGTGCCAGCATCACGACACGGGAATACAATGAGCAGTTCTTC. It translates to CASITTREYNEQFF.

This chain connects TRBV4-3 to TRBJ2-7; D may be TRBD1 (5 bases). The V end lost 0 bases, the J end lost 0 bases, and 6 bases lay between the germline ends. This CDR3 is 14 amino acids long. Germline V gene data show CDR1 as LGHNA and CDR2 as YSLEER. The CDR3 DNA sequence: TGCGCCAGCAGCCAAGAGACAGCCTCCTACGAGCAGTACTTC. It encodes CASSQETASYEQYF.

This chain joins TRBV29-1 and TRBJ2-3; 8 nucleotides match TRBD1. Germline trimming cut 5 bases from V and 2 bases from J; bases unmatched to any gene: 9. Germline loops: CDR1 SQVTM, CDR2 ANQGSEA. The CDR3 sequence is 15 residues long. The CDR3 bases are TGCAGCGTTCGGGACAGGAATTTTGCCACAGATACGCAGTATTTT. It yields the protein CSVRDRNFATDTQYF.

This clone came up a few times. The chain carries TRBV4-1 and TRBJ2-2; D unclear. The CDR3 totals 15 residues. The germline gives CDR1 MGHRA, CDR2 YSYEKL. Trimming removed 0 bases from V and 0 bases from J, with 5 bases in between. As DNA, the CDR3 is TGCGCCAGCAGCCAAGATCCAGCGAACACCGGGGAGCTGTTTTTT. As protein: CASSQDPANTGELFF.

This chain links TRBV9 with TRBJ1-2; a possible D gene is TRBD1 (5 bases). Germline CDR1 reads SGDLS; CDR2 reads YYNGEE. V was cut by 3 bases and J by 8 bases, with 14 bases left in between. The CDR3 runs 13 residues. CDR3 loop: CASSEGLWGGYTF. The CDR3 DNA is TGTGCCAGCAGCGAAGGCCTTTGGGGCGGCTACACCTTC.

This chain joins TRBV7-6 and TRBJ2-7; the match to TRBD2 covers 10 bases. The CDR3 has 15 amino acids. Germline V gene lookup returns CDR1 SGHVS and CDR2 FNYEAQ. J gave up 2 bases and V 5 bases, and 6 bases lay outside the gene matches. CDR3 nucleotide sequence: TGTGCCAGCAGCGCGGGACTAGCGCATACCTACGAGCAGTACTTC. It encodes CASSAGLAHTYEQYF.

This clone has just a few counts. The CDR3 sequence: CSSTTSVNNEQFF. The CDR3 coding sequence is TGCAGCTCGACGACTAGCGTCAACAATGAGCAGTTCTTC. The gene calls are TRBV29-1 and TRBJ2-1; 8 nucleotides line up with TRBD2. Germline V CDR1 and CDR2: SQVTM, ANQGSEA. This CDR3 is built from 13 residues. V dropped 8 bases and J dropped 5; count of bases not matched to a gene: 8.

This clone was counted a few times. The chain employs TRBV6-5 and TRBJ2-5; D is unresolved. The CDR3 has 11 residues. The V and J ends lost 2 bases and 7 bases respectively, with 5 bases between them. CDR1 and CDR2 (germline): MNHEY, SVGAGI. The CDR3 region has the DNA TGTGCCAGCAGTTACACTGGGACCCAGTACTTC. Its translation: CASSYTGTQYF.

A few counts support this clone. The chain joins TRBV12-5 to TRBJ2-1; 10 positions agree with TRBD1. V trimming: 4 bases; J trimming: 4 bases; junction bases outside the gene matches: 7. The germline CDR1 and CDR2 sequences are LGHNT and FRNRAP. This CDR3 is built from 16 residues. CDR3 DNA: TGTGCTAGTGGTTCCTTACCGGGACAGGGGTACAATGAGCAGTTCTTC. This gives the protein CASGSLPGQGYNEQFF.

The J gene is TRBJ2-7, the V gene TRBV6-1; D is unresolved. The CDR3 extends over 11 amino acids. Germline CDR1 MNHNS, CDR2 SASEGT. Trimming removed 5 bases from V and 6 bases from J, with 8 bases in between. CDR3 in amino acids: CASSSSAEQYF. The DNA for the CDR3 is TGTGCCAGCAGTTCCTCTGCCGAGCAGTACTTC.

The CDR3 region is CASSLGDRGRTDTQYF. The CDR3 DNA is TGTGCCAGCAGCTTAGGGGACAGGGGGCGAACAGATACGCAGTATTTT. This sequence joins TRBV11-3 and TRBJ2-3; 12 bases are shared with TRBD1. The J segment lost 3 bases and the V segment lost 1 base, leaving 2 bases of the junction unmatched. Germline V gene lookup returns CDR1 SGHNT and CDR2 YENEEA. The CDR3 is 16 amino acids. Supplemented by reference TRBV11-3 and TRBJ2-3, the full variable domain reads EAGVVQSPRYKIIEKKQPVAFWCNPISGHNTLYWYLQNLGQGPELLIRYENEEAVDDSQLPKDRFSAERLKGVDSTLKIQPAELGDSAVYLCASSLGDRGRTDTQYFGPGTRLTVL.

The gene calls are TRBV7-9 and TRBJ1-1; no definite D call. V lost 3 bases, J lost 4 bases, and 12 bases lay in between. Germline V gene sequence: CDR1 SEHNR, CDR2 FQNEAQ (reference sequence). This CDR3 is 14 amino acids long. CDR3 bases: TGTGCCAGCAGCTTCCACATCGGGAGCACTGAAGCTTTCTTT. This codes for CASSFHIGSTEAFF.

The chain combines TRBV29-1 with TRBJ2-5; 9 bases are shared with TRBD2. Germline V CDR1 and CDR2: SQVTM, ANQGSEA. J was trimmed by 4 bases and V by 5 bases; bases with no gene match: 11. This CDR3 region has 15 residues. The DNA of the CDR3 is TGCAGCGTTTTAAGGGATAGCGGGGGCGGAGAGACCCAGTACTTC. Translated, it gives CSVLRDSGGGETQYF.

V gene TRBV4-1 combines with J gene TRBJ2-3; the match to TRBD1 covers 9 bases. V gave up 0 bases and J gave up 1 base; unmatched junction bases: 5. Germline V CDR1 and CDR2: MGHRA, YSYEKL. The CDR3 sequence is 17 residues long. The chain's CDR3 is CASSQDEQGAGTDTQYF. CDR3 nucleotides: TGCGCCAGCAGCCAAGATGAACAGGGGGCGGGCACAGATACGCAGTATTTT.

The CDR3 is CAWGGQLNTEAFF. The CDR3 DNA reads TGTGCCTGGGGTGGACAGCTGAACACTGAAGCTTTCTTT. The chain combines TRBV30 with TRBJ1-1; TRBD1 might be the D (6 bases). The V end was cut by 5 bases, the J end by 0 bases, with 10 bases between. This CDR3 is 13 amino acids long. CDR1 is GTSNPN and CDR2 is SVGIG in the germline V gene (reference sequence).

The rearrangement links TRBV18 to TRBJ2-7; D possibly uses TRBD1 or TRBD2 (6 bases each). This CDR3 comprises 13 residues. Germline V gene data show CDR1 as KGHSH and CDR2 as LQKENI. Deletions cut 6 bases from V and 3 bases from J, with 12 bases between. The CDR3 nucleotides read TGTGCCAGCTCCGCGGGACAACTCTACGAGCAGTACTTC. It specifies CASSAGQLYEQYF. Supplemented by reference TRBV18 and TRBJ2-7, the full variable domain reads NAGVMQNPRHLVRRRGQEARLRCSPMKGHSHVYWYRQLPEEGLKFMVYLQKENIIDESGMPKERFSAEFPKEGPSILRIQQVVRGDSAAYFCASSAGQLYEQYFGPGTRLTVT.

J is TRBJ2-3 and V is TRBV30; TRBD2 matches 8 bases. Trimming removed 5 bases from V and 8 bases from J; junction bases left unmatched: 6. The CDR3 runs 12 residues. Germline V gene lookup returns CDR1 GTSNPN and CDR2 SVGIG (reference sequence). The CDR3 DNA reads as TGTGCCTGGGCGGGGGGATCGGCTACGCAGTATTTT. It yields the protein CAWAGGSATQYF.

The J gene is TRBJ1-5, the V gene TRBV4-3; tentatively, D is TRBD1 (6 bases). The CDR3 sequence is 15 residues long. From germline, CDR1 is LGHNA and CDR2 YSLEER. V lost 0 bases, J lost 5 bases, and 11 bases lay in between. In nucleotides, the CDR3 is TGCGCCAGCAGCCAAGATAGGGCAGGGGATCAGCCCCAGCATTTT. Protein sequence: CASSQDRAGDQPQHF.

J is TRBJ2-5 and V is TRBV6-6; tentatively, D is TRBD1 (6 bases). V lost 8 bases and J lost 2, with 12 bases in between. This CDR3 region has 13 residues. Germline V lookup: CDR1 MNHNY, CDR2 SVGAGI (reference sequence). The DNA for the CDR3 is TGTGCCAGCTCGTTCAGGGGACAAGAGACCCAGTACTTC. Its protein product is CASSFRGQETQYF.

The chain links TRBV29-1 to TRBJ1-2, with 7 bases fitting TRBD1. Trimming removed 7 bases from V and 3 bases from J; junction bases left unmatched: 5. This CDR3 is 12 amino acids long. Looked up from germline, CDR1 is SQVTM and CDR2 is ANQGSEA. The CDR3 DNA reads as TGCAGCGGAGGGGGCGCGGACTATGGCTACACCTTC. This codes for CSGGGADYGYTF. Drawing the rest from reference TRBV29-1 and TRBJ1-2, the complete variable domain is SAVISQKPSRDICQRGTSLTIQCQVDSQVTMMFWYRQQPGQSLTLIATANQGSEATYESGFVIDKFPISRPNLTFSTLTVSNMSPEDSSIYLCSGGGADYGYTFGSGTRLTVV.

The rearrangement joins TRBV18 to TRBJ1-1; possibly TRBD1 for D (6 bases). Germline loops: CDR1 KGHSH, CDR2 LQKENI. V gave up 3 bases and J gave up 0 bases, with 11 bases separating them. There are 15 residues in the CDR3. The CDR3 DNA reads TGTGCCAGCTCACCCCGACAGGCTATGAACACTGAAGCTTTCTTT. As protein: CASSPRQAMNTEAFF.

The V call is TRBV30, the J call TRBJ1-5; unclear D gene. CDR3 length: 13 amino acids. Germline CDR1 is GTSNPN and CDR2 is SVGIG (reference sequence). With 0 bases removed from V and 7 bases from J, the gap between germline ends came to 10 bases. CDR3 in DNA: TGTGCCTGGAGTGTGCTGGGAAGGCAGCCCCAGCATTTT. Protein sequence: CAWSVLGRQPQHF.

This chain joins TRBV29-1 and TRBJ1-2; D perhaps matches TRBD1 (5 bases). V lost 2 bases to trimming and J lost 6 bases, with 10 bases between them. Germline assignment: CDR1 SQVTM and CDR2 ANQGSEA. The CDR3 runs 12 residues. CDR3 region: CSVESGGHGYTF. CDR3 sequence (DNA): TGCAGCGTTGAATCCGGGGGACATGGCTACACCTTC.

The J gene is TRBJ1-1, the V gene TRBV30, with D possibly TRBD1 on 6 matching bases. The CDR3 is made up of 15 amino acids. The germline V gene encodes CDR1 GTSNPN and CDR2 SVGIG (reference sequence). V was trimmed by 3 bases and J by 1 base, leaving 15 bases between them. The CDR3 loop is CAWRSPGEKNTEAFF. The CDR3 DNA reads as TGTGCCTGGAGGAGCCCAGGGGAAAAGAACACTGAAGCTTTCTTT.

The DNA of the CDR3 is TGTGCCAGCAGTCGACTAGTTCCTGAGACCCAGTACTTC. Protein product: CASSRLVPETQYF. This chain joins TRBV6-5 and TRBJ2-5, with D possibly matching TRBD2 (6 bases). V was trimmed by 5 bases and J by 5 bases, leaving 12 bases between them. Germline values: CDR1 MNHEY, CDR2 SVGAGI. The CDR3 is made up of 13 amino acids.

This clone has only a few counts. The chain joins TRBV2 to TRBJ2-7, with D uncertain. The length of the CDR3 is 14 residues. The V gene's germline CDR1 is SNHLY and CDR2 FYNNEI. Trimming left V 3 bases short and J 3 bases short, with 12 bases between. The DNA of the CDR3 is TGTGCCAGCAGTGAGAGGAGCCCAGGCTACGAGCAGTACTTC. It encodes CASSERSPGYEQYF. The full variable domain, its missing parts supplied by reference TRBV2 and TRBJ2-7, is EPEVTQTPSHQVTQMGQEVILRCVPISNHLYFYWYRQILGQKVEFLVSFYNNEISEKSEIFDDQFSVERPDGSNFTLKIRSTKLEDSAMYFCASSERSPGYEQYFGPGTRLTVT.

J is TRBJ2-2 and V is TRBV29-1, with 9 bases aligning to TRBD1. The CDR3 spans 14 residues. V trimming: 5 bases; J trimming: 2 bases; junction bases outside the gene matches: 3. Germline V gives CDR1 SQVTM, CDR2 ANQGSEA. The CDR3 nucleotides read TGCAGCGTTTACAGGGGGCCTAACACCGGGGAGCTGTTTTTT. It encodes CSVYRGPNTGELFF.